The 9 T cell receptor beta chains listed next were all sequenced from one sample in a study of blood T cell repertoires in COVID-19 (dated by TCRdb to 2018 to 2021). The library was obtained by the immunoSEQ multiplex PCR assay. The clones in this table, taken by TCRdb from immuneACCESS, are in-frame only. Not every clone is retained; where verified, under half of the shortfall comes from an unresolved V gene, and the cause of the rest is unknown. The sample table records 98,000 or so clones; about 85% of these occur just once. The top ten constitute just over 4% of the sample. Input material: peripheral blood. The receptors shown here come from a woman aged 70-85 years with acute or convalescent COVID-19.

V usage is TRBV20-1 and J usage is TRBJ2-1; TRBD2 matches at 7 bases. After removal of 3 bases from V and 6 bases from J, the junction contained 14 bases not matched to a gene. This CDR3 spans 16 amino acids. Germline CDR1 reads DFQATT; CDR2 reads SNEGSKA (reference sequence). CDR3 amino acids: CSASTWREKSFNEQFF. The CDR3 coding sequence is TGCAGTGCTAGTACCTGGCGGGAGAAATCGTTCAATGAGCAGTTCTTC.

V is TRBV28 and J is TRBJ2-2; D is uncertain. Trimming stripped 5 bases from V and 6 bases from J, with 7 bases between. This CDR3 has 12 amino acids. CDR1 and CDR2 from the germline V gene are MDHEN and SYDVKM. The DNA of the CDR3 is TGTGCCAGCAGTCCCTTTCCCGGGGAGCTGTTTTTT. Its protein is CASSPFPGELFF.

This rearrangement joins TRBV3-1 (or the pseudogene TRBV3-2) to TRBJ1-6; D might be TRBD1 (5 bases). The CDR3 has 13 amino acids. Germline values: CDR1 LGHDT, CDR2 YNNKEL (reference sequence). V shed 3 bases and J shed 11 bases, with 11 bases lying between them. CDR3 coding DNA: TGTGCCAGCAGCCAGCAAGGAGGGGCACCCCTCCACTTT. Its protein product is CASSQQGGAPLHF.

V usage is TRBV7-2 and J usage is TRBJ1-1, with TRBD1 as a possible D gene (5 bases). The V and J ends lost 4 bases and 5 bases respectively, with 14 bases between them. This CDR3 has 14 amino acids. Germline CDR1 is SGHTA and CDR2 is FQGNSA. The CDR3 loop reads CASSSVGALTEAFF. CDR3 in DNA: TGTGCCAGCAGCTCTGTAGGGGCTTTAACTGAAGCTTTCTTT.

This clone was picked up a small number of times. This chain uses TRBV27 with TRBJ1-5; D is unclear. V lost 7 bases to trimming and J lost 7 bases, with 17 bases between them. This CDR3 is 14 amino acids long. Germline assignment: CDR1 MNHEY and CDR2 SMNVEV (reference sequence). The CDR3 spells CASTWRGLRQPQHF. Here the CDR3 DNA reads TGTGCCAGCACCTGGCGAGGTCTGAGGCAGCCCCAGCATTTT.

The gene calls are TRBV9 and TRBJ1-3; 7 nucleotides agree with TRBD1. From germline, CDR1 is SGDLS and CDR2 YYNGEE. V shed 2 bases and J 4 bases; nucleotides not matched to a gene: 6. The CDR3 runs 15 residues. The CDR3 DNA sequence: TGTGCCAGCAGCGTTAATAGGGACAGCGGAAACACCATATATTTT. Translation gives CASSVNRDSGNTIYF.

The genes are TRBV6-5 and TRBJ1-5; 8 bases match TRBD1. The germline V gene encodes CDR1 MNHEY and CDR2 SVGAGI. The junction had 5 bases not matched to a gene; V was cut back by 6 bases and J by 4 bases. The CDR3 has 14 amino acids. CDR3 in amino acids: CASRDRGLNQPQHF. The DNA of the CDR3 is TGTGCCAGCAGAGACAGGGGATTAAATCAGCCCCAGCATTTT.

This clone has just a few counts. The chain is built from TRBV28 and TRBJ1-2; D is unclear. V shed 7 bases and J shed 0 bases, with 15 bases lying between them. The CDR3 sequence is 15 residues long. In germline, CDR1 is MDHEN, CDR2 SYDVKM. The CDR3 region is CASTPFYVANYGYTF. The DNA of the CDR3 is TGTGCCAGCACGCCATTCTACGTGGCTAACTATGGCTACACCTTC.

The V call is TRBV11-2, the J call TRBJ1-1; D remains ambiguous. The V gene's germline CDR1 is SGHAT and CDR2 FQNNGV. V lost 4 bases and J 2 bases, leaving 11 bases between the germline ends. The CDR3 runs to 14 residues. The CDR3 coding sequence is TGTGCCAGCAGCTGGAGCGTGAGCAACACTGAAGCTTTCTTT. Its protein product is CASSWSVSNTEAFF.